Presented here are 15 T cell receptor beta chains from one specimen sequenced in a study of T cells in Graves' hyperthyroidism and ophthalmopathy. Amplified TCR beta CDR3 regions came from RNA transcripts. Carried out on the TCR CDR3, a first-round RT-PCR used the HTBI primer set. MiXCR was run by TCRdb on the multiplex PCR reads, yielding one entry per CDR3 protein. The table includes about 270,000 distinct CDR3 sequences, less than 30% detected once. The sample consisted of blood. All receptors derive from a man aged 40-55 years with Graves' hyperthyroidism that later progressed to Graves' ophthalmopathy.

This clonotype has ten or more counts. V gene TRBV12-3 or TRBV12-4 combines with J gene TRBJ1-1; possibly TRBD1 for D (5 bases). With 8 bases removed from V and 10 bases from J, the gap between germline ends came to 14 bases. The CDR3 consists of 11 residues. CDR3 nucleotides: TGTGCCAGCTCGTTGGCAGGGTCAGCTTTCTTT. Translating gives CASSLAGSAFF.

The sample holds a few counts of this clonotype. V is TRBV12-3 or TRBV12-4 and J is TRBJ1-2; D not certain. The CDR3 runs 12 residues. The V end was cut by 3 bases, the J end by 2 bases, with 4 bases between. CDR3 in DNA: TGTGCCAGCAGTTTGATGAACTATGGCTACACCTTC. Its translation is CASSLMNYGYTF.

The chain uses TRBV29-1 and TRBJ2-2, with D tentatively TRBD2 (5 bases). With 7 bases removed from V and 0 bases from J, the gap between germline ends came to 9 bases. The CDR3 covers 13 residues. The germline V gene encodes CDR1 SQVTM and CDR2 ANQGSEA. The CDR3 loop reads CSGRSSNTGELFF. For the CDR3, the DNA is TGCAGCGGGAGGAGTTCGAACACCGGGGAGCTGTTTTTT.

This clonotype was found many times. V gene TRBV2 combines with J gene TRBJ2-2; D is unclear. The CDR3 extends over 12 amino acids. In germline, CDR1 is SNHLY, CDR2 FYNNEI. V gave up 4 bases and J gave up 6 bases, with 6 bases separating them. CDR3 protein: CASSAASGELFF. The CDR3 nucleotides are TGTGCCAGCAGTGCAGCTTCCGGGGAGCTGTTTTTT.

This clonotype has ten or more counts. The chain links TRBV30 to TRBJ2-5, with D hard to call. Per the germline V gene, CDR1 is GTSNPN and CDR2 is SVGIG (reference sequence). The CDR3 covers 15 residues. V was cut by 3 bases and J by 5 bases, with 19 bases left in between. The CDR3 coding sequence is TGTGCCTGGAGCAACTCCATCGACGGGCGGGAGACCCAGTACTTC. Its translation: CAWSNSIDGRETQYF.

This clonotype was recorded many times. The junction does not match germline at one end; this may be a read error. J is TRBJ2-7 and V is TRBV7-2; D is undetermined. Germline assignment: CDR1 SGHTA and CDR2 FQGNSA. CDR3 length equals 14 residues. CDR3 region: CASSGLSQTGRRDF. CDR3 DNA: TGTGCCAGCAGCGGTCTCTCACAGACGGGCCGCCGGGACTTC.

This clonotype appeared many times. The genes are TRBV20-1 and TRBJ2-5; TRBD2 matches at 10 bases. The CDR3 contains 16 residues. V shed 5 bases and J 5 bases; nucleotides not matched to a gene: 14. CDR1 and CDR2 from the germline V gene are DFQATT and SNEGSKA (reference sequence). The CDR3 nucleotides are TGCAGTGCTGCTAGCGGGAGTGGCGGGCGGGGGGAGACCCAGTACTTC. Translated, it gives CSAASGSGGRGETQYF.

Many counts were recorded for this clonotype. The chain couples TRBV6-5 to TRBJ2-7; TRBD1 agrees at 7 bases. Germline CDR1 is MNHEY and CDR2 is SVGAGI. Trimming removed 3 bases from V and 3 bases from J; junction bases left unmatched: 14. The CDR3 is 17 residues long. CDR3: CASSYTPGAGGFYEQYF. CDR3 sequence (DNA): TGTGCCAGCAGTTATACCCCCGGGGCAGGGGGATTCTACGAGCAGTACTTC.

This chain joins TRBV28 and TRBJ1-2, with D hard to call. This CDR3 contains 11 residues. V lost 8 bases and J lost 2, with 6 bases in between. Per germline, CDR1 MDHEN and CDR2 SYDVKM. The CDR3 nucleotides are TGTGCCAGCGTCGAAAACTATGGCTACACCTTC. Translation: CASVENYGYTF.

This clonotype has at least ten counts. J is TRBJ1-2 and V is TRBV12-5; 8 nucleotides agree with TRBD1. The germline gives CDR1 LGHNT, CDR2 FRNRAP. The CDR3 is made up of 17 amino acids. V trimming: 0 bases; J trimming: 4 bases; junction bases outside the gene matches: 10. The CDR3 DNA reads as TGTGCTAGTGGTTTGGTAAGGTCAGGGGGCGTAGGCTATGGCTACACCTTC. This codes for CASGLVRSGGVGYGYTF.

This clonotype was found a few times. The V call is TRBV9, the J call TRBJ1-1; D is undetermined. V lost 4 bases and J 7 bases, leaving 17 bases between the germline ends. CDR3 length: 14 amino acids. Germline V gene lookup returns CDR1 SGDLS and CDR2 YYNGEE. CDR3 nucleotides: TGTGCCAGCAGCCCCCTGGGAAGGGCTGGTGAAGCTTTCTTT. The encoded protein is CASSPLGRAGEAFF. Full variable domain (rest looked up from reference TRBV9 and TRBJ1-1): DSGVTQTPKHLITATGQRVTLRCSPRSGDLSVYWYQQSLDQGLQFLIQYYNGEERAKGNILERFSAQQFPDLHSELNLSSLELGDSALYFCASSPLGRAGEAFFGQGTRLTVV.

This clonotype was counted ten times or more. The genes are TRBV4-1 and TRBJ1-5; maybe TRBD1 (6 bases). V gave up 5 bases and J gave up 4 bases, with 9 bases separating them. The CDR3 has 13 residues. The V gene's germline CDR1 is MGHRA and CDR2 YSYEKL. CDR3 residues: CASSRTANQPQHF. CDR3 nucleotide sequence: TGCGCCAGCAGCAGGACAGCAAATCAGCCCCAGCATTTT.

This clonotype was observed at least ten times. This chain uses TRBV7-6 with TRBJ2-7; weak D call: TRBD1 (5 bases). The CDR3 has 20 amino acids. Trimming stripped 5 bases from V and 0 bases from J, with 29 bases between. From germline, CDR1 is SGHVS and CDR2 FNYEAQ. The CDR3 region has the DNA TGTGCCAGCAGCCCCAGGGTGGGCAATGAATACTCCCGCGACTCCTACGAGCAGTACTTC. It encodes CASSPRVGNEYSRDSYEQYF.

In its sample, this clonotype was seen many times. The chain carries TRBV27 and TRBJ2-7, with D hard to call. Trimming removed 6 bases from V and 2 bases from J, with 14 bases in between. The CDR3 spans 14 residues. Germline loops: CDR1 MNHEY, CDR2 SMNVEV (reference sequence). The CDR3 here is CASSRGSPTYEQYF. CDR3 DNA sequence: TGTGCCAGCAGCCGAGGATCCCCCACCTACGAGCAGTACTTC.

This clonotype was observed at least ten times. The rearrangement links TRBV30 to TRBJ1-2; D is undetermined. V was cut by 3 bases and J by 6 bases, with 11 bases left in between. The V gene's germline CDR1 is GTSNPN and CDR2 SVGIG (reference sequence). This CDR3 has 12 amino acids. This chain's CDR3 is CAWSEEGNGYTF. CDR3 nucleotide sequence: TGTGCCTGGAGCGAGGAAGGGAATGGCTACACCTTC.